The clone carrying this T cell receptor beta chain was observed a few times. Its target is unknown. Investigators reverse transcribed all isolated RNA, so they sequenced expressed TCRB transcripts. Sequencing used immunoSEQ multiplex PCR; TCRdb keeps in-frame clones, though not all of them. Here the sample spans 200,000 to 300,000 clones, just over 20% being singletons. The data stem from a study of beta chain features in type 1 diabetes. Broader study findings: Shorter TCRB CDR3s, moderately but significantly so, were found in Type 1 diabetes patients in all four CD4+ subsets.

The specimen was naive CD4+ T cells from blood. The receptor was derived from a woman aged 40-49 years with type 1 diabetes.

Here the CDR3 reads CASSPRLDPGEQYF. In nucleotides, the CDR3 is TGTGCCAGCAGCCCAAGACTAGATCCGGGCGAGCAGTACTTC. The chain is built from TRBV7-9 and TRBJ2-7; tentatively, D is TRBD2 (6 bases). From germline, CDR1 is SEHNR and CDR2 FQNEAQ (reference sequence). V dropped 5 bases and J dropped 6 bases, with 17 bases sitting between them. The CDR3 loop spans 14 amino acids.